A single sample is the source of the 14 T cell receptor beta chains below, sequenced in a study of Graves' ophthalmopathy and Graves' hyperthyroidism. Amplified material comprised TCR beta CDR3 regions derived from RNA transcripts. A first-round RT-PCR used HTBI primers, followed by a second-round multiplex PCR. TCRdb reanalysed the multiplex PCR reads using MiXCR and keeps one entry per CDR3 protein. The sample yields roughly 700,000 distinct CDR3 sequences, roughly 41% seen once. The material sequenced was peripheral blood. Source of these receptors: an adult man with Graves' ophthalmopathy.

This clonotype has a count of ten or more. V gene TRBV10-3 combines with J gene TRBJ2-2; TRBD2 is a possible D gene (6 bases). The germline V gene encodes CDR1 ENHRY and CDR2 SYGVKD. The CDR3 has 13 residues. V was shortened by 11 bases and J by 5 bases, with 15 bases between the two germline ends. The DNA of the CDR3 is TGTGCCGCAGCGGAGGGTGATACCGGGGAGCTGTTTTTT. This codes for CAAAEGDTGELFF.

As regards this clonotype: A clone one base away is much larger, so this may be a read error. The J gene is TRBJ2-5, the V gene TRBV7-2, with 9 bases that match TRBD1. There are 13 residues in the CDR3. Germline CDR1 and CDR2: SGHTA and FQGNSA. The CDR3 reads CVSGDRVEETQYF. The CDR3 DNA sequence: TGTGTCAGCGGGGACAGGGTGGAAGAGACCCAGTACTTC.

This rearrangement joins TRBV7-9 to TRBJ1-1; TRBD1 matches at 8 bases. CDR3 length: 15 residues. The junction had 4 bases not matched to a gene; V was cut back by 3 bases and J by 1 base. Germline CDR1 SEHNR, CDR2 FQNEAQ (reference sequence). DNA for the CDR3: TGTGCCAGCAGCTTGGGACAGGTGGGGAACACTGAAGCTTTCTTT. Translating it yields CASSLGQVGNTEAFF.

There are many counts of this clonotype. The CDR3 DNA reads as TGTGCCAGCAGTTTTCGGCAGCAAGAGACCCAGTACTTC. It specifies CASSFRQQETQYF. The chain links TRBV12-3 or TRBV12-4 to TRBJ2-5; D remains ambiguous. With 3 bases removed from V and 2 bases from J, the gap between germline ends came to 7 bases. This CDR3 has 13 residues.

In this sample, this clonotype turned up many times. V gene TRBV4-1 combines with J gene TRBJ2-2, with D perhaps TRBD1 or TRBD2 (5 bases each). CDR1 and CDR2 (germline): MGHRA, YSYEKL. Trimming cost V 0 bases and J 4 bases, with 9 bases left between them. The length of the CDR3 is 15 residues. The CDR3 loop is CASSQDPGTTGELFF. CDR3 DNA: TGCGCCAGCAGCCAAGACCCGGGGACCACCGGGGAGCTGTTTTTT.

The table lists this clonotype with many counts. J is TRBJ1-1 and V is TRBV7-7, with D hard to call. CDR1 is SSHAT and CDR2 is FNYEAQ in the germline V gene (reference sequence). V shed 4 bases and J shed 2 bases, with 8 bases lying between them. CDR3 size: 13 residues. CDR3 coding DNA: TGTGCCAGCAGCTCATCGTCCAACACTGAAGCTTTCTTT. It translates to CASSSSSNTEAFF. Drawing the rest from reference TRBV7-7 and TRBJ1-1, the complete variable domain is GAGVSQSPRYKVTKRGQDVTLRCDPISSHATLYWYQQALGQGPEFLTYFNYEAQPDKSGLPSDRFSAERPEGSISTLTIQRTEQRDSAMYRCASSSSSNTEAFFGQGTRLTVV.

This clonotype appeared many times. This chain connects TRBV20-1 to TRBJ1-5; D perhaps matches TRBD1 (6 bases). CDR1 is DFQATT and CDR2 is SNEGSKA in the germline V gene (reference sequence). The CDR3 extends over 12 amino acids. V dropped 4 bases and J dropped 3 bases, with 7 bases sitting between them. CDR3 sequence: CSAKGVNQPQHF. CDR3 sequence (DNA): TGCAGTGCTAAGGGGGTCAATCAGCCCCAGCATTTT.

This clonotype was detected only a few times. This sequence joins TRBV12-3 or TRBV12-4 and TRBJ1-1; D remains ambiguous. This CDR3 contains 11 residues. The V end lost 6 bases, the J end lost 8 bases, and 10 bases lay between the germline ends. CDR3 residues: CASRLNSEAFF. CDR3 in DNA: TGTGCCAGCAGACTAAACAGCGAAGCTTTCTTT.

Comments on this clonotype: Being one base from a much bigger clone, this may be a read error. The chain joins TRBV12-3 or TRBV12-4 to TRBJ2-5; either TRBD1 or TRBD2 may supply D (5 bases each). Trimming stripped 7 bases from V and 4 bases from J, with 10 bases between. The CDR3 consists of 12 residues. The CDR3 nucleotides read TGTGCCAGCACCCCCGGGACAGAGACCCAGTACTTC. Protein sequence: CASTPGTETQYF.

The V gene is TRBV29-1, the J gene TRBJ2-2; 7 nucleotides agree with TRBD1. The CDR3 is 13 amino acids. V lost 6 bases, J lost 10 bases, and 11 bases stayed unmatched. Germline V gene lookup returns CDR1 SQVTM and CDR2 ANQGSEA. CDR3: CSVTDRAGLELFF. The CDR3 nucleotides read TGCAGCGTGACTGACAGGGCGGGCCTGGAGCTGTTTTTT.

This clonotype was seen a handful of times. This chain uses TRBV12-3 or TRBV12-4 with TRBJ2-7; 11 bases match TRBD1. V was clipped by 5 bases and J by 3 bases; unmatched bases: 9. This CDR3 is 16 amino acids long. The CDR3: CASSPLGTGGYYEQYF. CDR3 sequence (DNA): TGTGCCAGCAGTCCGCTGGGGACAGGGGGATACTACGAGCAGTACTTC.

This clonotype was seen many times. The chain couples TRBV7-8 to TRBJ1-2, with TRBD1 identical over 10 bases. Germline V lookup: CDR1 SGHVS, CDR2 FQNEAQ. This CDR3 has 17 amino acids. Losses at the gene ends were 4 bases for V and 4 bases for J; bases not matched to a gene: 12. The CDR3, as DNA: TGTGCCAGCAGCTCAGGACAGGGGGTGGAAGGCCTCTATGGCTACACCTTC. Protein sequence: CASSSGQGVEGLYGYTF.

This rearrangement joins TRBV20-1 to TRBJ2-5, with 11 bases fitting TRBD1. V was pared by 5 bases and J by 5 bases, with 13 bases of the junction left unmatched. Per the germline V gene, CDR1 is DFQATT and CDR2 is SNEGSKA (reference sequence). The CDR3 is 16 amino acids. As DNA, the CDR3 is TGCAGTGCTCGGCGGGACAGGGGGTCACTGCCTGAGACCCAGTACTTC. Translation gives CSARRDRGSLPETQYF.

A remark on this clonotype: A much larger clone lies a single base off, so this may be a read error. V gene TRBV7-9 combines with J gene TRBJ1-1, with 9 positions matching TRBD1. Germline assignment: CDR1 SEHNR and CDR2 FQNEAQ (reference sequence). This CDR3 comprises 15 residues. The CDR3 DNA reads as TGTGCCAGCAGCTTAGCCGGGACAGGGAAGGCCGAAGCTTACTTT. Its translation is CASSLAGTGKAEAYF. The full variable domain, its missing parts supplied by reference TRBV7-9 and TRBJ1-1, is DTGVSQNPRHKITKRGQNVTFRCDPISEHNRLYWYRQTLGQGPEFLTYFQNEAQLEKSRLLSDRFSAERPKGSFSTLEIQRTEQGDSAMYLCASSLAGTGKAEAYFGQGTRLTVV.